This T cell receptor beta chain originates from a study of regulatory T cells in long-lasting Graves disease. Time point reported: newly diagnosed GD, antithyroid drugs for less than 3 months. The authors made the TCR library using RNA they extracted from PBMCs. The count of this clonotype is one. Its antigen is currently unknown. Germline CDR1 reads SEHNR; CDR2 reads FQNEAQ (reference sequence). V was pared by 5 bases and J by 4 bases, with 11 bases between. The CDR3 length is 13 residues. CDR3-region Arm-PCR and iRepertoire HTBI primers produced the TCR beta libraries. TCRdb recomputed calls from the multiplex PCR reads with MiXCR, one row per CDR3 protein. Seen here are about 620,000 distinct CDR3 sequences, roughly 15% observed once, and the top ten hold about 18%. Study-wide findings and caveats: Persistent Graves' patients possessed reduced TCR diversity relative to recently diagnosed ones. Among persistent patients, a larger number of public clonotypes were shared (around 3,000) than among newly diagnosed patients (roughly 910).

These same data were also listed under a study on T cells in Graves' hyperthyroidism and ophthalmopathy. That study adds: The model made its ophthalmopathy prediction, and onset followed a median approximately six months later.

The sample here was peripheral blood mononuclear cells (PBMCs), taken at new diagnosis, from a patient treated with antithyroid drugs. This receptor was taken from a woman in her 30s with Graves disease. This rearrangement joins TRBV7-9 to TRBJ1-1, with D possibly TRBD1 on 6 matching bases. The CDR3 here is CASSKGGVTEAFF. The CDR3 nucleotides read TGTGCCAGCAGCAAAGGGGGTGTCACTGAAGCTTTCTTT.